This T cell receptor (beta chain) is from a study of follicular helper T cells after annual influenza vaccination. Time point specified: 2014-2015 season, pre-vaccination. There are 17 residues in the CDR3. V was clipped by 5 bases and J by 3 bases; unmatched bases: 7. Germline CDR1 MDHEN, CDR2 SYDVKM. Using immunoSEQ multiplex PCR, the repertoire was profiled, and TCRdb retains in-frame clones only, with some absent. The data contain about 27,000 clones, 80% to 90% of them singletons. The chain has TRBV28 and TRBJ2-6, with TRBD1 identical over 10 bases. Sample: CXCR5+ CD38- circulating T follicular helper cells from blood, taken on the day of influenza vaccination. Subset: circulating Tfh, non-naive CD4+CXCR5+PD-1+ (ICOS+CD38+ or ICOS-CD38-). This TCR was recovered from an adult who received the influenza vaccine. CDR3 DNA sequence: TGTGCCAGCAGTGCGGGACAGGGGAATTTTGGGGCCAACGTCCTGACTTTC. This translates into CASSAGQGNFGANVLTF.